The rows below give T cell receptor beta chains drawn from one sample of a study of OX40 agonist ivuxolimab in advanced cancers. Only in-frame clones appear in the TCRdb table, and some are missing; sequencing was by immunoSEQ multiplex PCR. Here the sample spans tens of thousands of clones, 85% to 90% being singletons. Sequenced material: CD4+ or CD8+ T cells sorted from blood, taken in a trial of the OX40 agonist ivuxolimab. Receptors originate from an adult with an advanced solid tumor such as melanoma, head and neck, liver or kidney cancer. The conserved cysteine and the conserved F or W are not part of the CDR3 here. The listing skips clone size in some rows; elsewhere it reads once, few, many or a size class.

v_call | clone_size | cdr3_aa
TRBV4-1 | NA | ASRERGSSNQPQH
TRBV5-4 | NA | ASTQGRRNFVADTQY
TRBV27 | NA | ASSIPPGGGPRPHSYEQY
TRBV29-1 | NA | SAAESTGELF
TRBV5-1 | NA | ASSYGGLSGTFTGELF
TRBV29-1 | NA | SYWGCRRSTNEKLF
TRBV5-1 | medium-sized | ASSPGDSHQPQH
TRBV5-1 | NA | ASRNSGSLRDEQY
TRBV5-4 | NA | ASSIGTRNTGELF
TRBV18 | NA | ASSPPSVGRAEVGYT
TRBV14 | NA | ASSREARNSPLH
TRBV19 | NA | ARLGEGRKKETQY
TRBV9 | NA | ASSASDGELF
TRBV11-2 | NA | ASSTPGREETQY
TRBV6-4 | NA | ASRGTGQNEQF
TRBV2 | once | ASSVTSGRGNEQY
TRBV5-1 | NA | ASSRWGQRSGNTIY
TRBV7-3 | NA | ASSSGRNLLTDTQY
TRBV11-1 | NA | ASSSRTGVATDTQY
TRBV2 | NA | ASSEGDRISGNTIY
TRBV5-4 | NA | ASSLSGAQETQY
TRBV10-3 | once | ASSARGETQY
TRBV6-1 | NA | ASSEVDEGGYT
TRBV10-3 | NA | AISEWGLAIAKNIQY
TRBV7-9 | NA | ASSLGQGPDTQY
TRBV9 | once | ASSVGAGGDGGFYEQY
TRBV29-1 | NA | SVDIPKNYGYT
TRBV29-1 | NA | SGGADTQY
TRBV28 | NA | ASSLWDRASGQY
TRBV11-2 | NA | ASSSARNTIY
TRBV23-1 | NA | ASSQGRKGTASPYEQY
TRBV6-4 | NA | ASVIYRAVSYEQY
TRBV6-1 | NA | ASSEVVFGGPGNTIY
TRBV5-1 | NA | ASSPGTEETQY
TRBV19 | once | ASYILNYGYT
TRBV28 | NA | ASRSRRGNYGYT
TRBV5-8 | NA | ASSLGTLSS
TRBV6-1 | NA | ASSVFPLAGGRETQY
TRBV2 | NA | ASRSGPVGELF
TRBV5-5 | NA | ASSLVYQNYEQY
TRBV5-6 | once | ASSPDRVGGYT
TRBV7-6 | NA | ASSGRIKF
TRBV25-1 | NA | ASNLPGADNEQF
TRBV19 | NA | ASSSEGVRNQPQH
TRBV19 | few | ASSQRGTSVNEQY
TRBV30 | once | AWSVLTGTGELF
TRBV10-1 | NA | ASSNRTRADTQY